The clone carrying this T cell receptor (beta chain) was counted ten times or more. Antigen: not known. Molecules of cDNA were individually given unique molecular identifiers that were attached to them. TCRdb reprocessed the 5' RACE reads with MiXCR, giving one entry per CDR3 protein. The sample lists some 80,000 distinct CDR3 sequences; 12% were seen once. Per germline, CDR1 KGHDR and CDR2 SFDVKD. The CDR3 runs to 13 residues. V was shortened by 7 bases and J by 5 bases, with 13 bases between the two germline ends. The data belong to a study of early T cells in non-severe SARS-CoV-2 infection. Overall study: Chains were unpaired, as sequencing was done on bulk RNA from unsorted whole blood.

General study findings and limits: In VDJdb matching, anti-spike CD8 responses were favored while private and CD4 specificities went missing.

The chain carries TRBV24-1 and TRBJ2-5, with D perhaps TRBD1 (5 bases). Specimen: whole blood, collected at baseline. The receptor was derived from an adult who was a healthcare worker with PCR-confirmed SARS-CoV-2 infection or an uninfected control (not recorded which). The donor label of this sample is uncertain. The CDR3 coding sequence is TGTGCCACCAGCGCAGGGTCCTTGGAGACCCAGTACTTC. Residues: CATSAGSLETQYF.